This entry lists 12 T cell receptor beta chains sequenced from one sample in a study of beta chain features in type 1 diabetes. Since all of the isolated RNA was reverse transcribed, expressed TCRB transcripts were what got sequenced. Some clones are missing from TCRdb's copy, which holds only in-frame ones; the method was immunoSEQ multiplex PCR. The table records some 410,000 clones, over 10% of them present only once. The specimen sequenced was naive CD4+ T cells from blood. These receptors all stem from a woman younger than 30 in good health.

This clone has a handful of counts. The chain uses TRBV11-3 and TRBJ2-3; D could derive from TRBD1 or TRBD2 (5 bases each). Germline loops: CDR1 SGHNT, CDR2 YENEEA. The CDR3 contains 12 residues. The V end lost 6 bases, the J end lost 12 bases, and 16 bases lay between the germline ends. The CDR3 protein is CASSPRESLQYF. CDR3 DNA sequence: TGTGCCAGCAGTCCCAGGGAGTCTCTCCAGTATTTT. Filled out from reference TRBV11-3 and TRBJ2-3, the complete variable domain reads EAGVVQSPRYKIIEKKQPVAFWCNPISGHNTLYWYLQNLGQGPELLIRYENEEAVDDSQLPKDRFSAERLKGVDSTLKIQPAELGDSAVYLCASSPRESLQYFGPGTRLTVL.

The chain has TRBV7-3 and TRBJ1-1, with D perhaps TRBD1 (5 bases). The CDR3 is 14 residues long. Germline lookup yields CDR1 SGHTA and CDR2 FQGTGA. The V end was cut by 0 bases, the J end by 1 base, with 6 bases between. As DNA, the CDR3 is TGTGCCAGCAGCTTAACGACAGCGAACACTGAAGCTTTCTTT. Its protein is CASSLTTANTEAFF.

V usage is TRBV7-6 and J usage is TRBJ2-5; 7 bases agree with TRBD1. J gave up 3 bases and V 2 bases, and 12 bases lay outside the gene matches. In germline, CDR1 is SGHVS, CDR2 FNYEAQ. The CDR3 is 17 residues long. The CDR3 loop reads CASSLRSPGGSEETQYF. CDR3 coding DNA: TGTGCCAGCAGCTTACGTTCGCCAGGGGGATCGGAAGAGACCCAGTACTTC.

This clone came up a few times. V and J are TRBV18 and TRBJ2-5; 7 positions agree with TRBD2. J lost 2 bases, V lost 2 bases, and 11 bases had no gene match. This CDR3 region has 17 residues. Germline CDR1 and CDR2: KGHSH and LQKENI. This CDR3 reads CASSPSPTSASQETQYF. The CDR3 nucleotides are TGTGCCAGCTCACCAAGTCCCACTAGCGCGTCACAAGAGACCCAGTACTTC.

The chain combines TRBV15 with TRBJ2-7; TRBD2 agrees at 8 bases. V dropped 5 bases and J dropped 2; count of bases not matched to a gene: 8. The germline V gene has CDR1 LNHNV and CDR2 YYDKDF (reference sequence). The CDR3 sequence is 15 residues long. DNA of the CDR3: TGTGCCACCAGCCGGGGGGGCAGGGGCGCCTACGAGCAGTACTTC. It encodes CATSRGGRGAYEQYF.

Of note for this clone: The sample contains more than one DNA sequence encoding this CDR3. This chain connects TRBV19 to TRBJ2-4; D not resolved. Germline-derived CDR1 and CDR2 are LNHDA and SQIVND (reference sequence). The CDR3 contains 13 residues. Trimming took 3 bases from V and 8 from J, leaving 11 bases between them. DNA of the CDR3: TGTGCCAGTAGTATTGGGCGCGAGGACATTCAGTACTTC. This sequence encodes CASSIGREDIQYF.

The CDR3, as DNA: TGTGCCACCAGCAGAGATCACTACGAGCAGTACGTC. It specifies CATSRDHYEQYV. This sequence joins TRBV15 and TRBJ2-7; D remains ambiguous. The CDR3 spans 12 residues. From germline, CDR1 is LNHNV and CDR2 YYDKDF (reference sequence). The germline V and J ends were trimmed by 0 bases and 3 bases, with 3 bases remaining between them.

This sequence joins TRBV7-2 and TRBJ2-5; 7 bases line up with TRBD2. Trimming at V came to 5 bases and at J to 4 bases, leaving 7 bases not matched to a gene. Germline V gene sequence: CDR1 SGHTA, CDR2 FQGNSA. This CDR3 comprises 14 residues. The CDR3 region has the DNA TGTGCCAGCAGCCCCTGGCGGGAGCGAGAGACCCAGTACTTC. It codes for CASSPWRERETQYF.

This clone has only a few counts. The CDR3 reads CASSRQGGGVQPQHF. The CDR3 bases are TGTGCCAGCTCACGACAGGGAGGGGGAGTTCAGCCCCAGCATTTT. The chain joins TRBV18 to TRBJ1-5, with 7 bases fitting TRBD1. Germline V gives CDR1 KGHSH, CDR2 LQKENI. The length of the CDR3 is 15 residues. V gave up 4 bases and J gave up 6 bases; unmatched junction bases: 9.

The chain uses TRBV30 and TRBJ1-2; D unclear. The CDR3 length is 12 residues. Looked up from germline, CDR1 is GTSNPN and CDR2 is SVGIG (reference sequence). The V and J ends lost 5 bases and 8 bases respectively, with 15 bases between them. The CDR3 DNA reads as TGTGCCTGGGACCCATACACCGAAGGCTACACCTTC. Translated: CAWDPYTEGYTF.

The V and J genes are TRBV4-3 and TRBJ2-7; TRBD1 might be the D (5 bases). The CDR3 runs 14 residues. Trimming removed 0 bases from V and 5 bases from J, with 11 bases in between. CDR1 is LGHNA and CDR2 is YSLEER in the germline V gene. The CDR3 sequence: CASSQEAQGDEQYF. The CDR3 nucleotides read TGCGCCAGCAGCCAAGAAGCGCAAGGGGACGAGCAGTACTTC.

The V gene is TRBV9, the J gene TRBJ1-5; D unclear. The germline V gene encodes CDR1 SGDLS and CDR2 YYNGEE. Trimming left V 3 bases short and J 0 bases short, with 7 bases between. This CDR3 region has 14 residues. The CDR3 nucleotides read TGTGCCAGCAGCGAGGGCTATAGCAATCAGCCCCAGCATTTT. Translating gives CASSEGYSNQPQHF. Drawing the rest from reference TRBV9 and TRBJ1-5, the complete variable domain is DSGVTQTPKHLITATGQRVTLRCSPRSGDLSVYWYQQSLDQGLQFLIQYYNGEERAKGNILERFSAQQFPDLHSELNLSSLELGDSALYFCASSEGYSNQPQHFGDGTRLSIL.